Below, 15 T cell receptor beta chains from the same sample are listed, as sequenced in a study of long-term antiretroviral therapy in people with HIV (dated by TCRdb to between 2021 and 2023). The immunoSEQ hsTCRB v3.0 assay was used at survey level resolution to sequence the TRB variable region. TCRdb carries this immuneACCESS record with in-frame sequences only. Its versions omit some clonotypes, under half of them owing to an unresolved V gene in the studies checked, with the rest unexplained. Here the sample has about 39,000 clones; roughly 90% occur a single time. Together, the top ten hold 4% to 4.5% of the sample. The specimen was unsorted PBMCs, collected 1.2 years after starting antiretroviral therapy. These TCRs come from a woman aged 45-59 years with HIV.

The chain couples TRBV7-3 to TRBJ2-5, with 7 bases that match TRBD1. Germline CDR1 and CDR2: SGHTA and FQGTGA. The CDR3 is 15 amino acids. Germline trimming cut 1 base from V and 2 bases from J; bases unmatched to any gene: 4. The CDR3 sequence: CASSLMGQHQETQYF. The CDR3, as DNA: TGTGCCAGCAGCTTAATGGGACAGCATCAAGAGACCCAGTACTTC. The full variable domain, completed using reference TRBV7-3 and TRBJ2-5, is GAGVSQTPSNKVTEKGKYVELRCDPISGHTALYWYRQSLGQGPEFLIYFQGTGAADDSGLPNDRFFAVRPEGSVSTLKIQRTERGDSAVYLCASSLMGQHQETQYFGPGTRLLVL.

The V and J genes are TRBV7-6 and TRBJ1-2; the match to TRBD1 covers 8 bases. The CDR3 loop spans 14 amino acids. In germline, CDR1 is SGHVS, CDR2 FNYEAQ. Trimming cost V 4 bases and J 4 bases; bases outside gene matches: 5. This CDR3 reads CASSSTGDSYGYTF. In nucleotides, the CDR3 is TGTGCCAGCAGCTCGACAGGGGACTCCTATGGCTACACCTTC.

The CDR3 region is CASSLGGRAVGYEQYF. In DNA, the CDR3 is TGTGCCAGCAGCCTCGGGGGCAGGGCGGTTGGCTACGAGCAGTACTTC. J is TRBJ2-7 and V is TRBV14; D may be TRBD1 or TRBD2 (6 bases each). The V end was cut by 4 bases, the J end by 3 bases, with 19 bases between. This CDR3 region has 16 residues. Germline V gene sequence: CDR1 SGHDN, CDR2 FVKESK. Full variable domain (rest looked up from reference TRBV14 and TRBJ2-7): EAGVTQFPSHSVIEKGQTVTLRCDPISGHDNLYWYRRVMGKEIKFLLHFVKESKQDESGMPNNRFLAERTGGTYSTLKVQPAELEDSGVYFCASSLGGRAVGYEQYFGPGTRLTVT.

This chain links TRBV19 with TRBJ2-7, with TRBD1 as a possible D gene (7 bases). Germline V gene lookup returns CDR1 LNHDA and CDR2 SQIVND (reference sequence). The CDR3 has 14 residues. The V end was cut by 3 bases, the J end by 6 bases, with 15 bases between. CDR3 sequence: CASSIAGGYGEQYF. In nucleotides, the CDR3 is TGTGCCAGTAGTATTGCAGGGGGGTATGGCGAGCAGTACTTC.

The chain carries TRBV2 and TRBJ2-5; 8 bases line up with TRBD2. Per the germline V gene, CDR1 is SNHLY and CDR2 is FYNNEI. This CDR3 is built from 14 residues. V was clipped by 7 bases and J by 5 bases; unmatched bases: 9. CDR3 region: CASKDDGGAETQYF. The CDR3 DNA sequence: TGTGCCAGCAAGGATGACGGGGGGGCGGAGACCCAGTACTTC.

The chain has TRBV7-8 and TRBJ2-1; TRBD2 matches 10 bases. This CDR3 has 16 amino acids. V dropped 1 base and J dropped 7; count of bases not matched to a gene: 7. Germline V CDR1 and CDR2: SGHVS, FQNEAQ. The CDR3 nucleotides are TGTGCCAGCAGCTTAGAAGCGGGGGGGCCGAGTAATGAGCAGTTCTTC. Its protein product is CASSLEAGGPSNEQFF.

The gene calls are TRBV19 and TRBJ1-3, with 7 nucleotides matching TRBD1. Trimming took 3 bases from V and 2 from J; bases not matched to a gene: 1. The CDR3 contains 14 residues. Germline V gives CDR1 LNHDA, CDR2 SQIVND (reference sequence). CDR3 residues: CASSIGTAGNTIYF. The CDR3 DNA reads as TGTGCCAGTAGTATCGGGACAGCTGGAAACACCATATATTTT.

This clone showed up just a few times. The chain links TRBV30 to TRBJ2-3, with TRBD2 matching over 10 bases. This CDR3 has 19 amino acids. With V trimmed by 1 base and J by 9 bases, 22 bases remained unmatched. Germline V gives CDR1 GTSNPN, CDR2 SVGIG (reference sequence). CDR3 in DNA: TGTGCCTGGAGTGCAGGGAGGACTAGCGGCTCCATAGCACAGAGAACGCAGTATTTT. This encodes CAWSAGRTSGSIAQRTQYF.

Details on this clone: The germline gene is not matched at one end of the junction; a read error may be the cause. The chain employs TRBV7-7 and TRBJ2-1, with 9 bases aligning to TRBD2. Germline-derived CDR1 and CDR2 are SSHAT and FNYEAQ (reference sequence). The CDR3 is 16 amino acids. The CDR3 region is CASSLEGLAPYNEQFF. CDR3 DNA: TGTGCTAGCAGCTTAGAGGGACTAGCTCCCTACAATGAGCAGTTCTTC.

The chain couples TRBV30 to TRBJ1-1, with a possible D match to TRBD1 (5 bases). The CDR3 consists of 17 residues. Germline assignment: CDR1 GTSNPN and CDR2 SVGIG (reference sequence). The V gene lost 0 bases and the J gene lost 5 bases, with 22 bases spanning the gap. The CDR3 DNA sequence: TGTGCCTGGAGTGTACGACTAGGGGCAGGGATGAGTACTGAAGCTTTCTTT. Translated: CAWSVRLGAGMSTEAFF.

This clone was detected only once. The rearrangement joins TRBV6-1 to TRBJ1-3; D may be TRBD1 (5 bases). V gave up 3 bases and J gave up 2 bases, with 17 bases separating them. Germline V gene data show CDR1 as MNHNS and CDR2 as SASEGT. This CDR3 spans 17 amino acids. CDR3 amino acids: CASSEAVLGVAGNTIYF. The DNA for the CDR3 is TGTGCCAGCAGTGAGGCGGTTTTGGGGGTTGCTGGAAACACCATATATTTT.

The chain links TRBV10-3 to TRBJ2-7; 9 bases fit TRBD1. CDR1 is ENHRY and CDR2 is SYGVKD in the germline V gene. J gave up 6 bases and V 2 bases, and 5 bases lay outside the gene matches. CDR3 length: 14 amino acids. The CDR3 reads CAISERTGDLEQYF. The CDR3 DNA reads TGTGCCATCAGTGAGCGGACAGGGGATCTCGAGCAGTACTTC.

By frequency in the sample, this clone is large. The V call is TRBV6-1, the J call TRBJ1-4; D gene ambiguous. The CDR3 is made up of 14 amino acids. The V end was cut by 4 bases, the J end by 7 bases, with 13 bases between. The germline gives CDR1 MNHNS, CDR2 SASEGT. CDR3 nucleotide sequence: TGTGCCAGCAGTGGGGCAGGTGGTGTTGAAAAACTGTTTTTT. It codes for CASSGAGGVEKLFF.

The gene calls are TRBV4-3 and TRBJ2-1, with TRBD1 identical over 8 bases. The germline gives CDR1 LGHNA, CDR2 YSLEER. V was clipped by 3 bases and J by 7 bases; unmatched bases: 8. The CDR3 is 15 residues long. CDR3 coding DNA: TGCGCCAGCAGCCAGTATAGCCGACAGGGGAATGAGCAGTTCTTC. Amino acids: CASSQYSRQGNEQFF.

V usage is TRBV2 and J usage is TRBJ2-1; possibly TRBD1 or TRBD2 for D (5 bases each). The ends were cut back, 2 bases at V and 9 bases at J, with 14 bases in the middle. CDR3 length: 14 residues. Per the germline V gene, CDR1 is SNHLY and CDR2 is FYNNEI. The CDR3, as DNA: TGTGCCAGCAGTGAATGGGGACGGTCCGGTGAGCAGTTCTTC. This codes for CASSEWGRSGEQFF.